The table lists the clone carrying this TCR beta chain with a count of one. Its matching antigen is unknown. Expressed TCRB transcripts were sequenced, since all the RNA that had been isolated was reverse transcribed. Some clones are missing from TCRdb's copy, which holds only in-frame ones; the method was immunoSEQ multiplex PCR. The sample records under 450,000 clones, around 13% being singletons. J lost 5 bases, V lost 4 bases, and 11 bases had no gene match. CDR1 is SGHNT and CDR2 is YYREEE in the germline V gene (reference sequence). The CDR3 consists of 16 residues. The sample originates from a study of beta chain features in type 1 diabetes. Findings and limits, study-wide: Cells with high TCR expression could be over-represented by cDNA sequencing. In all four CD4+ subsets, TCRB CDR3 length was significantly, moderately reduced in type 1 diabetes. It was among patients, rather than healthy donors, that naive, central memory and Treg TCRB repertoires appeared more similar.

The TCR was taken from a young man in good health. Sample: naive CD4+ T cells from blood. This chain joins TRBV5-4 and TRBJ1-1, with 10 bases matching TRBD1. The DNA of the CDR3 is TGTGCCAGCAGCCTTGAGACAGGGGGCTTGGGAACTGAAGCTTTCTTT. Amino acid sequence: CASSLETGGLGTEAFF.